This is a list of T cell receptor beta chains from one sample in a study of T cell changes during pregnancy in multiple sclerosis. Assay: immunoSEQ multiplex PCR; the TCRdb copy retains only in-frame clones and omits some. This table has tens of thousands of clones, roughly 89% appearing once. The source material was CD4+ T cells from peripheral blood mononuclear cells, sampled in the second trimester of pregnancy. These receptors were obtained from a female donor in good health, enrolled as a control in a pregnancy study. CDR3s include the opening cysteine and the closing phenylalanine or tryptophan. A D gene is named only where the DNA matches it firmly. Clone sizes are given selectively: once, few, many, or a class where the clone is expanded.

TRBJ1-5	.	TRBV30	.	TGTGCCTGGAGTGTCCACACCAACAATCAGCCCCAGCATTTT	CAWSVHTNNQPQHF
TRBJ1-1	.	TRBV7-3	.	TGTGCCAGCAGCCTCTCGGGGGGGGGCCTTCTTGAAGCTTTCTTT	CASSLSGGGLLEAFF
TRBJ2-3	TRBD1	TRBV5-6	.	TGTGCCAGCAGCTTTGCAACAGGGGGAATGATAAGGACAGATACGCAGTATTTT	CASSFATGGMIRTDTQYF
TRBJ2-4	TRBD2	TRBV7-2	once	TGTGCCAGCACTTTAGCGGGGGGGCCGGGCATTCAGTACTTC	CASTLAGGPGIQYF
TRBJ2-7	.	TRBV5-1	.	TGCGCCAGCAGCTTGGTAGGGGATGCCGGCGAGCAGTACTTC	CASSLVGDAGEQYF
TRBJ2-3	TRBD2	TRBV5-4	.	TGTGCCAGCAGCCCCGCAGGGAGGGCCACAGATACGCAGTATTTT	CASSPAGRATDTQYF
TRBJ1-5	TRBD1	TRBV19	once	TGTGCCAGTAGTATGGGACAGGGGCCCCAGCATTTT	CASSMGQGPQHF
TRBJ1-2	.	TRBV5-4	.	TGTGCCAGCAGCCGTAACAGGGTTGCCTATGGCTACACCTTC	CASSRNRVAYGYTF
TRBJ1-5	.	TRBV4-2	.	TGTGCCAGCAGCCAAGAAAACAGGGGCAATCAGCCCCAGCATTTT	CASSQENRGNQPQHF
TRBJ2-7	TRBD1	TRBV6-6	few	TGTGCCAGCAGAACAGACAGGGAGCGACCCTACGAGCAGTACTTC	CASRTDRERPYEQYF
TRBJ1-2	.	TRBV5-1	.	TGCGCCAGCAGCTTGGGGTTGGGCTTCAAGCACTATGGCTACACCTTC	CASSLGLGFKHYGYTF
TRBJ1-4	TRBD1	TRBV29-1	.	TGCAGCGTTTCCGGGACAGGGCGGTACGAAAAACTGTTTTTT	CSVSGTGRYEKLFF
TRBJ1-6	.	TRBV21-1	few	TGTGCCAGACGACTGGGGCGGCCCGGCTCACCCCTCCACTTT	CARRLGRPGSPLHF
TRBJ1-2	.	TRBV6-1	few	TGTGCCAGCAGTCAGGGTCGTGGCTACACCTTC	CASSQGRGYTF
TRBJ2-1	.	TRBV4-3	.	TGCGCCAGCAGCCAAGGGAGGAACAATGAGCAGTTCTTC	CASSQGRNNEQFF
TRBJ2-2	.	TRBV30	.	TGTGCCTACACAGGGTATAGAACCGGGGAGCTGTTTTTT	CAYTGYRTGELFF
TRBJ1-2	.	TRBV6-5	.	TGTGCCAGCAGTTACTCGACGGAGGCGGATGGCTACACCTTC	CASSYSTEADGYTF
TRBJ1-1	TRBD1	TRBV11-1	.	TGTGCCAGCAGCTTCCGACAGGGTGGTACTGAAGCTTTCTTT	CASSFRQGGTEAFF
TRBJ1-4	TRBD1	TRBV5-6	.	TGTGCCAGCAGTTCCGGGACAGGGTATAATGAAAAACTGTTTTTT	CASSSGTGYNEKLFF
TRBJ2-6	.	TRBV4-1	.	TGCGCCAGCAGCCAAGTAGGAGGCTCTGGGGCCAACGTCCTGACTTTC	CASSQVGGSGANVLTF